This entry features one T cell receptor beta chain sequence. Antigen unknown. The PCR used 60 Vbeta and 13 Jbeta primers. The data were produced by immunoSEQ multiplex PCR, yet TCRdb's version contains in-frame clones alone and is incomplete. Of about 120,000 clones in the sample, around 79% are singletons; the top ten hold roughly 1.5%. Donors had nominal health at sampling but likely had unrecorded immune exposures. The data derive from a study of cytomegalovirus exposure and HLA in healthy donors. General study findings and limits: Most TCR sequences were seen very rarely across donors, but some public TCRs occurred in many. Later analysis placed DRB1 highest and HLA-C lowest in TCR association rates, which differed by HLA locus. Later analysis reportedly placed an Asian-associated ancestry cluster below the roughly 680-donor mean in N-insertions.

This CDR3 region has 15 residues. V lost 3 bases, J lost 6 bases, and 12 bases lay in between. The germline gives CDR1 SGHVS, CDR2 FQNEAQ. The source of this sequence is a woman under 30 in good health and CMV-seronegative. The sequenced sample consisted of PBMCs. This rearrangement joins TRBV7-8 to TRBJ1-6, with D unclear. The CDR3 region has the DNA TGTGCCAGCAGCTTCGGTTACAGCTCTAATTCACCCCTCCACTTT. Translated: CASSFGYSSNSPLHF.